Included here is one T cell receptor beta chain sequence, with context. The antigen is unknown. Barcoded TCR alpha and TCR beta cDNA libraries with UMIs came from 5'RACE using constant-segment primers. Via MiXCR, TCRdb re-called the 5' RACE reads, giving one row per CDR3 protein. The repertoire holds 430,000 or so distinct CDR3 sequences, roughly 25% seen once, with 9.5% to 15% in the top ten. These data originate in a study of T-cell memory formation after mild COVID-19. General observations from the study: The SARS-CoV-2 specificity of second-wave clones reaching peak at day 37 remained unverified. Clones contracting day 15 to 85 were balanced CD4/CD8; later expanders leaned CD4+.

The TCR originated in an adult woman who had mild COVID-19 (a few samples of this study predate the infection). Cell type and time point are not known. Sample: PBMCs or a T cell subset sorted from them (not recorded which).

CDR3 DNA sequence: TGCAGTGCTAGGGGGCAGTTGGGTGAGCTGTTTTTT. Its translation: CSARGQLGELFF. The V gene is TRBV20-1, the J gene TRBJ2-2, with D possibly TRBD1 on 5 matching bases. Germline V lookup: CDR1 DFQATT, CDR2 SNEGSKA (reference sequence). The CDR3 runs to 12 residues. Trimming left V 3 bases short and J 11 bases short, with 13 bases between.